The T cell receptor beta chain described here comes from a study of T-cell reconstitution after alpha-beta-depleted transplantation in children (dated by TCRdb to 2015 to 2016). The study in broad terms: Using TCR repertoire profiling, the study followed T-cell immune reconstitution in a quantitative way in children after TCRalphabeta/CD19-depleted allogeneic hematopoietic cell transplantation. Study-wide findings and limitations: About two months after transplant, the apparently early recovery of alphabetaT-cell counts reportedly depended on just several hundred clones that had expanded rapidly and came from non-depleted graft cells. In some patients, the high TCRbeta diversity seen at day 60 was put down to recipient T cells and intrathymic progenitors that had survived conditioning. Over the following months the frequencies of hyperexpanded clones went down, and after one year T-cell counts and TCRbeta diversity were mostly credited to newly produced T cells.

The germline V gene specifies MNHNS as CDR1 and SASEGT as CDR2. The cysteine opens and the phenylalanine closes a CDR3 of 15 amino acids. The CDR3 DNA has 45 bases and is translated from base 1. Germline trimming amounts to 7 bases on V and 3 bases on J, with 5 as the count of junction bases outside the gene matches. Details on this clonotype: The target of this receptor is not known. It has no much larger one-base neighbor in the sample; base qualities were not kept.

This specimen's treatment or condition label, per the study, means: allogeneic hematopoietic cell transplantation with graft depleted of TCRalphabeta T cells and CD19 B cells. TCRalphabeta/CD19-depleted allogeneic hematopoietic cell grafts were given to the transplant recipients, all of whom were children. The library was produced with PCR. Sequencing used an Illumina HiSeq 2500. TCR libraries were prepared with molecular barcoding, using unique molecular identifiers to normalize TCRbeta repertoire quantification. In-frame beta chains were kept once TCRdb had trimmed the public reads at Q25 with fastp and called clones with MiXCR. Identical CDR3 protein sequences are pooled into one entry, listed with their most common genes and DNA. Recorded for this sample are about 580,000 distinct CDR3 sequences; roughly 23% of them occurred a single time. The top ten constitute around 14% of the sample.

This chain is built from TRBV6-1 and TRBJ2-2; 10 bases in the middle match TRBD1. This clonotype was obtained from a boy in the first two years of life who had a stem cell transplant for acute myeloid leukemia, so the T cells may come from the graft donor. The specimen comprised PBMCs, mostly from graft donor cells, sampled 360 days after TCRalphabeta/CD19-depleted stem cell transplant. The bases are TGTGCCAGCACCCCGACAGGGGGCTACACCGGGGAGCTGTTTTTT. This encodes CASTPTGGYTGELFF.